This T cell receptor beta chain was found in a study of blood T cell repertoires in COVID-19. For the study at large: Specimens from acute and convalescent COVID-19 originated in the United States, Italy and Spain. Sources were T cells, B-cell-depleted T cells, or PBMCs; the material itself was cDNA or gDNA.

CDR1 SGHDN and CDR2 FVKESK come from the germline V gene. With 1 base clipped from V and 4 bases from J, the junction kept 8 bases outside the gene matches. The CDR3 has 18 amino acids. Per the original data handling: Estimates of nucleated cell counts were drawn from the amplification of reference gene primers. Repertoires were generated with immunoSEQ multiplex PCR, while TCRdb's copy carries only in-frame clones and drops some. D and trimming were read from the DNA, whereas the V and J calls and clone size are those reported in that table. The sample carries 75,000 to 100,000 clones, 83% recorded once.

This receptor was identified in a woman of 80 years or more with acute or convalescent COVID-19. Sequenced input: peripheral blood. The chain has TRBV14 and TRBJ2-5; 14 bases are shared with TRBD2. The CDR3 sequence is CASSQAGTSGSVGETQYF. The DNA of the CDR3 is TGTGCCAGCAGCCAAGCAGGGACTAGCGGGAGTGTGGGAGAGACCCAGTACTTC.